The T cell receptor (beta chain) described here comes from a study of vaccination effects on CD4 cells after COVID-19. Study information: Two recovered convalescent patients were sampled 16 days and one week pre-vaccination.

Germline V CDR1 and CDR2: MNHNY, SVGAGI (reference sequence). The CDR3 loop spans 15 amino acids. Trimming pared 8 bases from V and 0 bases from J, leaving 14 bases between. In the ViraFEST assay, antigen-specific CD4+ clonotypes were identified by expansion after peptide-pool stimulation. Following 10 days of culture, CD4+ T cells were isolated. This individual contracted SARS-CoV-2 between March and December 2020, as verified by PCR. Wells of roughly 2.1 million PBMC each were grown with 8.5 to 10 IU/ml IL-2 and about 9.6 ug/ml peptides. The authors replaced half the medium with IL-2 medium on days 3 and 7. With respect to this clone: The target antigen is unknown.

Sequencing was performed with immunoSEQ multiplex PCR; in TCRdb, only in-frame clones are kept and a portion is missing. The sample consists of about 36,000 clones, around 72% of them appearing once. This sequence was found in a human donor who had a prior SARS-CoV-2 infection. The sample was CD4+ T cells from PBMCs cultured with HCoV-NL63 spike peptides, taken before COVID-19 vaccination. This chain connects TRBV6-6 to TRBJ1-3; D is possibly TRBD1 (5 bases). Written as DNA, the CDR3 is TGTGCCAGCTCAATGGAGGGGAACTCTGGAAACACCATATATTTT. It translates to CASSMEGNSGNTIYF.